Below are 11 T cell receptor beta chains sequenced from a single sample in a study of T cells after posttransplantation cyclophosphamide. Only in-frame clones appear in the TCRdb table, and some are missing; sequencing was by immunoSEQ multiplex PCR. The sample consists of 6,000 or so clones, about 98% of them appearing once. The sequenced material came from memory CD4+ T cells sorted from PBMCs. The receptors derive from a man aged 40-55 years in good health, CMV-negative, and a related stem cell transplant donor.

V is TRBV4-2 and J is TRBJ1-3, with 11 nucleotides matching TRBD1. After removal of 4 bases from V and 2 bases from J, the junction contained 4 bases not matched to a gene. Looked up from germline, CDR1 is LGHNA and CDR2 is YNFKEQ. This CDR3 is 16 amino acids long. The CDR3 DNA reads TGTGCCAGCAGCCCCGGACAGGGGGCTGCTGGAAACACCATATATTTT. Encoded protein: CASSPGQGAAGNTIYF.

The chain combines TRBV11-1 with TRBJ2-3; 9 nucleotides agree with TRBD2. The germline gives CDR1 SGHAT, CDR2 FQDESV (reference sequence). The ends lost 7 bases at V and 2 bases at J; junction bases unmatched: 4. The CDR3 is 14 residues long. The CDR3 spells CASKREASTDTQYF. The CDR3 DNA sequence: TGTGCCAGCAAGCGGGAGGCCTCCACAGATACGCAGTATTTT.

V is TRBV7-2 and J is TRBJ2-2; 9 positions agree with TRBD2. The germline V gene has CDR1 SGHTA and CDR2 FQGNSA. There are 16 residues in the CDR3. With 2 bases clipped from V and 5 bases from J, the junction kept 6 bases outside the gene matches. The CDR3 region is CASSLFPAGGTGELFF. The CDR3, as DNA: TGTGCCAGCAGCTTATTCCCAGCGGGGGGAACCGGGGAGCTGTTTTTT. Drawing the rest from reference TRBV7-2 and TRBJ2-2, the complete variable domain is GAGVSQSPSNKVTEKGKDVELRCDPISGHTALYWYRQSLGQGLEFLIYFQGNSAPDKSGLPSDRFSAERTGGSVSTLTIQRTQQEDSAVYLCASSLFPAGGTGELFFGEGSRLTVL.

The chain employs TRBV4-2 and TRBJ1-4; D remains ambiguous. Between the trimmed V and J ends, which lost 0 bases and 8 bases, there was a span of 13 bases. CDR1 is LGHNA and CDR2 is YNFKEQ in the germline V gene. CDR3 length: 15 residues. CDR3 loop: CASSQDTRFGEKLFF. DNA of the CDR3: TGTGCCAGCAGCCAAGATACAAGATTCGGGGAAAAACTGTTTTTT.

The chain uses TRBV28 and TRBJ2-7; a weak D match, TRBD1 (6 bases). Germline assignment: CDR1 MDHEN and CDR2 SYDVKM. V was trimmed by 3 bases and J by 0 bases, leaving 9 bases between them. The CDR3 has 14 amino acids. The CDR3 sequence: CASSFDRSSYEQYF. CDR3 sequence (DNA): TGTGCCAGCAGTTTCGACAGGAGCTCCTACGAGCAGTACTTC.

The chain uses TRBV28 and TRBJ1-4; TRBD1 is a possible D gene (5 bases). Germline V gene lookup returns CDR1 MDHEN and CDR2 SYDVKM. The CDR3 length is 16 residues. Trimming pared 3 bases from V and 4 bases from J, leaving 15 bases between. The CDR3 here is CASSLWGDGGNEKLFF. The DNA of the CDR3 is TGTGCCAGCAGTTTGTGGGGGGACGGCGGTAATGAAAAACTGTTTTTT.

The chain combines TRBV4-3 with TRBJ2-3; TRBD2 matches at 14 bases. J lost 14 bases, V lost 1 base, and 8 bases had no gene match. The CDR3 has 15 residues. Germline V gene lookup returns CDR1 LGHNA and CDR2 YSLEER. CDR3 sequence reads: CASSQAGLAGEGLYF. The CDR3 coding sequence is TGCGCCAGCAGCCAAGCGGGACTAGCGGGGGAGGGTCTGTATTTT.

The genes are TRBV28 and TRBJ2-3, with 8 nucleotides matching TRBD1. Germline V gene lookup returns CDR1 MDHEN and CDR2 SYDVKM. The trim removed 6 bases at V and 6 bases at J, leaving 11 bases unmatched. The length of the CDR3 is 15 residues. The CDR3 DNA reads as TGTGCCAGCAGGGGTGGGACAGGTCCACTGGATACGCAGTATTTT. It is translated as CASRGGTGPLDTQYF.

This chain connects TRBV7-8 to TRBJ1-4, with 7 bases aligning to TRBD1. Germline values: CDR1 SGHVS, CDR2 FQNEAQ. This CDR3 has 15 residues. V lost 1 base, J lost 8 bases, and 7 bases stayed unmatched. CDR3 in amino acids: CASSLVRQGAEKLFF. The CDR3 coding sequence is TGTGCCAGCAGCTTAGTACGACAGGGTGCCGAAAAACTGTTTTTT. Supplemented by reference TRBV7-8 and TRBJ1-4, the full variable domain reads GAGVSQSPRYKVAKRGQDVALRCDPISGHVSLFWYQQALGQGPEFLTYFQNEAQLDKSGLPSDRFFAERPEGSVSTLKIQRTQQEDSAVYLCASSLVRQGAEKLFFGSGTQLSVL.

The rearrangement joins TRBV6-5 to TRBJ1-5; D gene ambiguous. CDR3 size: 14 residues. The V and J ends lost 6 bases and 3 bases respectively, with 12 bases between them. Looked up from germline, CDR1 is MNHEY and CDR2 is SVGAGI. CDR3 nucleotides: TGTGCCAGCAGGGGAGGGAAGTCCAATCAGCCCCAGCATTTT. Translating it yields CASRGGKSNQPQHF.

The V call is TRBV11-3, the J call TRBJ2-4; possible D gene TRBD1, 5 bases. V shed 5 bases and J shed 11 bases, with 13 bases lying between them. The CDR3 has 12 residues. Germline V gives CDR1 SGHNT, CDR2 YENEEA. As DNA, the CDR3 is TGTGCCAGCAGCGCGGACAACGGCCTTCAGTACTTC. Its protein is CASSADNGLQYF.